This T cell receptor beta chain comes out of a study of identical twins' blood T cells. Overall study results and limits: V gene usage reportedly matched far better within twin pairs than unrelated donors. Shared CDR3 clonotype counts tracked mainly the product of cloneset sizes.

CDR1 and CDR2 (germline): ENHRY, SYGVKD. The CDR3 runs to 17 residues. V lost 7 bases to trimming and J lost 5 bases, with 24 bases between them. TCRdb reanalysed the 5' RACE reads using MiXCR and keeps one entry per CDR3 protein. The sample has 350,000 to 400,000 distinct CDR3 sequences; 28% are singletons. This clonotype occurred a few times. Its target is unknown. The chain links TRBV10-3 to TRBJ2-1, with D maybe TRBD1 (5 bases). The sequenced sample was PBMCs. This sequence was found in a woman between 18 and 55 years old in good health. The CDR3 reads CAITDSEDRRPNNEQFF. CDR3 DNA: TGTGCCATCACTGACAGCGAGGACCGCCGGCCTAACAATGAGCAGTTCTTC.